This T cell receptor beta chain is drawn from a study of blood T cell repertoires in COVID-19. About the study: Donors in the United States, Italy and Spain gave samples during acute or convalescent COVID-19. The analysed material was cDNA or gDNA that came from T cells, B-cell-depleted T cells, or PBMCs.

The authors' processing: Nucleated cell counts were estimated from reference gene primer amplification. Sequencing was performed with immunoSEQ multiplex PCR; in TCRdb, only in-frame clones are kept and a portion is missing. That table is the source of V, J and clone size, and D and trimming were worked out from the DNA. The top ten clones hold around 16% of a sample with approximately 190,000 clones, 79% of them seen once. The receptor was isolated from a man aged 60 to 69 with active or convalescent COVID-19. Sequencing was done on a sample of peripheral blood.

CDR3 residues: CASSQELVSYNEQFF. The DNA for the CDR3 is TGTGCCAGCAGTCAAGAACTAGTCTCCTACAATGAGCAGTTCTTC. The chain uses TRBV5-5 and TRBJ2-1, with a weak D call TRBD2 (5 bases). V was pared by 5 bases and J by 0 bases, with 12 bases between. Germline values: CDR1 SGHKS, CDR2 YYEKEE (reference sequence). The CDR3 totals 15 residues.